This TCR beta chain was sequenced in a study of blood T cell repertoires in COVID-19. Assignment of participants to cohorts was predicated upon participant-reported clinical history. The CDR3 contains 17 residues. Unmatched junction bases numbered 9, after V lost 4 bases and J lost 4 bases. Germline V gene sequence: CDR1 SGHRS, CDR2 YFSETQ. Sequencing was performed with immunoSEQ multiplex PCR; in TCRdb, only in-frame clones are kept and a portion is missing. The data show fewer than 200,000 clones, with 65% to 85% seen just once and 3.6% held by the top ten. The origin of this receptor is a woman aged 45-65 years in a cohort exposed to, infected with or recovered from COVID-19 (not recorded which). Sequencing was carried out using PBMCs or T cells enriched from blood (not recorded which). V gene TRBV5-1 combines with J gene TRBJ2-3, with TRBD2 matching over 13 bases. CDR3 nucleotides: TGCGCCAGCAGCCCCCGGACTAGCGGGAGTAACCCAGATACGCAGTATTTT. This gives the protein CASSPRTSGSNPDTQYF.